This T cell receptor beta chain was recorded in a study of blood T cell repertoires in COVID-19. Study-level background: Both acute and convalescent COVID-19 samples were obtained from the United States, Italy and Spain.

The table came from immunoSEQ multiplex PCR; TCRdb's copy has only in-frame clones and leaves some out. This sample has tens of thousands of clones, with roughly four fifths found just once. This clone showed up just a few times. Sequencing was performed on peripheral blood. The receptor was isolated from a man in his fifties or sixties with COVID-19, enrolled during active disease.

CDR3 nucleotide sequence: TGTGCCAGCAGCTCCTATCTAGGTAACGAGCAGTACTTC. Its translation: CASSSYLGNEQYF. The chain combines TRBV2 with TRBJ2-7; D gene ambiguous. This CDR3 has 13 amino acids. Trimming removed 6 bases at V and 5 bases at J, with 14 bases between. Germline-derived CDR1 and CDR2 are SNHLY and FYNNEI.